A selection of T cell receptor beta chains follows, all from one sample in a study of T-cell memory formation after mild COVID-19. TCRdb re-derived calls from the 5' RACE reads in MiXCR, one entry per CDR3 protein. Here the sample spans approximately 300,000 distinct CDR3 sequences, around 8% being singletons. Sequencing used PBMCs or a T cell subset sorted from them (not recorded which). These receptors originate from a young man who had mild COVID-19 (a few samples of this study predate the infection). Cell type and time point are not known. The CDR3 runs from the conserved cysteine through the conserved F or W. Fields, in order: J gene, V gene, CDR3 protein.

J: TRBJ1-2
V: TRBV5-1
CDR3: CASRTWGGYGYTF

J: TRBJ2-1
V: TRBV7-2
CDR3: CASASRGDEQFF

J: TRBJ2-5
V: TRBV20-1
CDR3: CSAPGRGRGIETQYF

J: TRBJ2-5
V: TRBV7-9
CDR3: CASSLETQYF

J: TRBJ2-2
V: TRBV5-1
CDR3: CASTFHTNTGELFF

J: TRBJ2-3
V: TRBV5-1
CDR3: CASSTGLAGWPDTQYF

J: TRBJ1-4
V: TRBV5-1
CDR3: CASSFTGANEKLFF

J: TRBJ1-2
V: TRBV5-5
CDR3: CASSLDQPFGYTF

J: TRBJ2-1
V: TRBV10-3
CDR3: CAISEGTSGDEQFF

J: TRBJ2-5
V: TRBV9
CDR3: CASSALTVPVGASGAVYQETQYF

J: TRBJ1-5
V: TRBV12-3/TRBV12-4
CDR3: CASRPGQGSNQPQHF

J: TRBJ1-4
V: TRBV18
CDR3: CASSDSVETNEKLFF

J: TRBJ2-1
V: TRBV7-9
CDR3: CASSFTSGLNEQFF

J: TRBJ1-1
V: TRBV5-4
CDR3: CASSRRGSAMNTEAFF

J: TRBJ2-7
V: TRBV5-1
CDR3: CASSYGAANLYEQYF

J: TRBJ2-3
V: TRBV5-1
CDR3: CASRQDVGTDTQYF

J: TRBJ2-3
V: TRBV27
CDR3: CASSSTSVSTDTQYF

J: TRBJ2-2
V: TRBV6-5
CDR3: CASSYSIRRSHTGELFF

J: TRBJ2-7
V: TRBV11-2
CDR3: CARRSGTSRHEQYF

J: TRBJ2-1
V: TRBV5-5
CDR3: CASSPNREQFF

J: TRBJ2-6
V: TRBV15
CDR3: CATATGGRGANVLTF

J: TRBJ2-2
V: TRBV5-1
CDR3: CASSPLAGGSNTGELFF

J: TRBJ2-3
V: TRBV12-3/TRBV12-4
CDR3: CASSPVFVDTQYF

J: TRBJ2-5
V: TRBV19
CDR3: CASSTTGTGGETQYF

J: TRBJ2-5
V: TRBV7-7
CDR3: CASSRAPGYQETQYF

J: TRBJ2-7
V: TRBV18
CDR3: CASSPPGALWEDYSYEQYF